This T cell receptor beta chain was recorded in a study of graft-versus-host responses after intestinal transplantation. This clone showed up just a few times. The antigen is unknown. The V end lost 2 bases, the J end lost 3 bases, and 8 bases lay between the germline ends. Germline-derived CDR1 and CDR2 are MDHEN and SYDVKM. The CDR3 sequence is 14 residues long. TCRdb's table, derived via immunoSEQ multiplex PCR, lists solely in-frame clones and lacks some. The sample lists approximately 90,000 clones, about 87% seen once, with more than 0.25% in the top ten. The clonotype originates from a human donor who was the organ donor for an intestinal transplant. Sequenced here: unstimulated CD4+ T cells sorted from spleen or lymph node cells, sampled before transplant. This chain joins TRBV28 and TRBJ1-5; tentatively, D is TRBD1 (5 bases). The CDR3 nucleotides read TGTGCCAGCAGTTTAGGGGGGTACAATCAGCCCCAGCATTTT. It yields the protein CASSLGGYNQPQHF. The whole variable domain, filled in from reference TRBV28 and TRBJ1-5, reads DVKVTQSSRYLVKRTGEKVFLECVQDMDHENMFWYRQDPGLGLRLIYFSYDVKMKEKGDIPEGYSVSREKKERFSLILESASTNQTSMYLCASSLGGYNQPQHFGDGTRLSIL.